These T cell receptor beta chains were read from a single sample in a study of regulatory T cells in long-lasting Graves disease. TCRdb fed the multiplex PCR reads into MiXCR, producing one record per CDR3 protein. The repertoire holds fewer than 400,000 distinct CDR3 sequences, about 18% seen once, with approximately 31% in the top ten. This material consisted of peripheral blood mononuclear cells (PBMCs), taken when the disease was refractory, from a patient treated with antithyroid drugs. These receptors all come from a female donor with Graves disease. CDR3s include the opening cysteine and the closing phenylalanine or tryptophan. Each record gives: V gene, J gene, clone size, D gene, CDR3 protein, CDR3 DNA. A D gene is named only where the DNA matches it firmly. Clone size appears in some rows only: once, few, many, or a class for an expanded clone.

>TRBV5-4|TRBJ2-5|few|NA
CASSLRAWGRETQYF
TGTGCCAGCAGCTTGCGAGCGTGGGGGCGAGAGACCCAGTACTTC
>TRBV27|TRBJ2-6|many|NA
CASGEPRANVLTF
TGTGCGTCTGGGGAACCTAGGGCCAACGTCCTGACTTTC
>TRBV10-3|TRBJ2-6|few|NA
CAIQDFSGANVLTF
TGTGCCATCCAGGACTTCTCTGGGGCCAACGTCCTGACTTTC
>TRBV6-1|TRBJ1-2|many|NA
CASLGDDGYTF
TGTGCCAGCCTAGGGGACGATGGCTACACCTTC
>TRBV11-3|TRBJ2-2|few|NA
CASSPRPGTGELFF
TGTGCCAGCAGCCCGAGGCCAGGCACCGGGGAGCTGTTTTTT
>TRBV4-1|TRBJ2-2|NA|NA
CASSRLATGGADTGELFF
TGCGCCAGCAGCCGACTGGCTACCGGGGGTGCCGACACCGGGGAGCTGTTTTTT
>TRBV6-5|TRBJ1-1|NA|TRBD1
CASSYSTGGGTEAFF
TGTGCCAGCAGTTACTCAACAGGGGGAGGGACTGAAGCTTTCTTT
>TRBV5-1|TRBJ2-2|NA|NA
CASRFTGPAAGELFF
TGCGCCAGCAGATTCACCGGGCCGGCTGCCGGGGAGCTGTTTTTT
>TRBV4-1|TRBJ2-5|many|TRBD1
CASSQPRQGGKETQYF
TGCGCCAGCAGCCAGCCTAGACAGGGTGGGAAAGAGACCCAGTACTTC
>TRBV11-3|TRBJ1-6|few|NA
CASSLPGVPIHF
TGTGCCAGCAGCTTGCCGGGGGTCCCCATCCACTTT
>TRBV5-5|TRBJ1-2|NA|NA
CASSGGPTGIVGYTF
TGTGCCAGCAGCGGGGGCCCTACAGGGATCGTCGGCTACACCTTC
>TRBV6-1|TRBJ2-7|many|NA
CASKRGGPNRNYEQYF
TGTGCCAGTAAAAGAGGGGGGCCTAATAGAAACTACGAGCAGTACTTC
>TRBV11-1|TRBJ2-7|few|TRBD1
CASSQQGQGAGEQYF
TGTGCCAGCAGCCAGCAAGGACAGGGGGCGGGCGAGCAGTACTTC